These 14 T cell receptor beta chains share one sample of origin, sequenced in a study of identical twins. TCRdb itself ran the 5' RACE reads through MiXCR, one entry per CDR3 protein. The sample shows 570,000 or so distinct CDR3 sequences, 7.5% to 10% of them seen only once. The same data also went into a second study, on yellow fever vaccine responses in identical twins.

The sample consisted of PBMCs. These receptors were collected from a young woman in good health.

The J gene is TRBJ2-1, the V gene TRBV12-3 or TRBV12-4, with TRBD2 matching 12 bases. The CDR3 contains 15 residues. Unmatched junction bases numbered 3, after V lost 5 bases and J lost 4 bases. The CDR3 is CASSRTSGDYNEQFF. CDR3 DNA: TGTGCCAGCAGTCGGACTAGCGGGGATTACAATGAGCAGTTCTTC.

This clonotype was seen a few times. The chain recombines TRBV6-5 with TRBJ2-1; 9 positions agree with TRBD2. Per germline, CDR1 MNHEY and CDR2 SVGAGI. V was clipped by 3 bases and J by 6 bases; unmatched bases: 9. The length of the CDR3 is 16 residues. The CDR3 DNA follows: TGTGCCAGCAGTTATCGTGCGGGAGGGCCACTCAATGAGCAGTTCTTC. Its translation is CASSYRAGGPLNEQFF.

This clonotype showed up many times. The CDR3 region has the DNA TGCAGCGTGATGACAGGGGGCCCCTACGAGCAGTACTTC. As protein: CSVMTGGPYEQYF. V is TRBV29-1 and J is TRBJ2-7; 10 nucleotides match TRBD1. V was clipped by 6 bases and J by 2 bases; unmatched bases: 4. The CDR3 contains 13 residues. Germline lookup yields CDR1 SQVTM and CDR2 ANQGSEA.

This clonotype was detected only a few times. J is TRBJ2-2 and V is TRBV27, with a possible D match to TRBD1 (6 bases). Trimming took off 3 bases at V and 3 bases at J, with 14 bases between the two ends. The CDR3 has 16 residues. Germline lookup yields CDR1 MNHEY and CDR2 SMNVEV (reference sequence). In nucleotides, the CDR3 is TGTGCCAGCAGTTTTGAAGGGGGAGTGGACACCGGGGAGCTGTTTTTT. Residues: CASSFEGGVDTGELFF.

This clonotype was counted between two and nine times. This chain joins TRBV3-1 and TRBJ1-2; maybe TRBD1 (6 bases). This CDR3 is 13 amino acids long. Germline CDR1 is LGHDT and CDR2 is YNNKEL (reference sequence). V dropped 3 bases and J dropped 4 bases, with 9 bases sitting between them. The CDR3 sequence is CASSQGAAYGYTF. Here the CDR3 DNA reads TGTGCCAGCAGCCAGGGGGCCGCCTATGGCTACACCTTC.

V usage is TRBV20-1 and J usage is TRBJ2-7; D gene ambiguous. This CDR3 is 14 amino acids long. CDR1 and CDR2 (germline): DFQATT, SNEGSKA (reference sequence). The ends were cut back, 1 base at V and 2 bases at J, with 12 bases in the middle. The CDR3 coding sequence is TGCAGTGCTAGAGGGTGGGGTTCTACCTACGAGCAGTACTTC. Translating it yields CSARGWGSTYEQYF.

This clonotype was observed a handful of times. The J gene is TRBJ2-7, the V gene TRBV7-9; D is perhaps TRBD2 (6 bases). The CDR3 loop spans 16 amino acids. The V gene's germline CDR1 is SEHNR and CDR2 FQNEAQ (reference sequence). Trimming left V 1 base short and J 0 bases short, with 13 bases between. This chain's CDR3 is CASSLGWEDGSYEQYF. CDR3 nucleotide sequence: TGTGCCAGCAGCTTAGGTTGGGAGGACGGCTCCTACGAGCAGTACTTC.

This clonotype was seen ten or more times. V usage is TRBV10-3 and J usage is TRBJ2-7, with 9 nucleotides matching TRBD2. The junction had 12 bases not matched to a gene; V was cut back by 7 bases and J by 2 bases. There are 16 residues in the CDR3. CDR1 and CDR2 (germline): ENHRY, SYGVKD. CDR3 sequence (DNA): TGTGCCATCAAGGGAGTAGCGGGAGAGATAACCTACGAGCAGTACTTC. It translates to CAIKGVAGEITYEQYF.

Many counts were recorded for this clonotype. V usage is TRBV15 and J usage is TRBJ2-5; D may be TRBD1 (6 bases). The V gene's germline CDR1 is LNHNV and CDR2 YYDKDF (reference sequence). Between the trimmed V and J ends, which lost 1 base and 1 base, there was a span of 10 bases. The CDR3 extends over 15 amino acids. The CDR3 coding sequence is TGTGCCACCAGCAGAGGGCGGACAGCCCAAGAGACCCAGTACTTC. Its protein is CATSRGRTAQETQYF.

The chain is built from TRBV6-1 and TRBJ1-4, with D hard to call. This CDR3 has 16 residues. V gave up 6 bases and J gave up 1 base, with 15 bases separating them. CDR1 and CDR2 (germline): MNHNS, SASEGT. The CDR3: CASSDTVRITNEKLFF. The DNA for the CDR3 is TGTGCCAGCAGCGACACAGTCAGGATAACTAATGAAAAACTGTTTTTT.

This clonotype appeared once. V usage is TRBV3-1 and J usage is TRBJ1-2; D not resolved. CDR3 size: 15 residues. V lost 11 bases and J 2 bases, leaving 21 bases between the germline ends. CDR1 is LGHDT and CDR2 is YNNKEL in the germline V gene (reference sequence). Written as DNA, the CDR3 is TGTGCCTCCTGCCAAGACACAGTCTCAAACTATGGCTACACCTTC. The encoded protein is CASCQDTVSNYGYTF. Variable domain in full (rest from reference TRBV3-1 and TRBJ1-2): DTAVSQTPKYLVTQMGNDKSIKCEQNLGHDTMYWYKQDSKKFLKIMFSYNNKELIINETVPNRFSPKSPDKAHLNLHINSLELGDSAVYFCASCQDTVSNYGYTFGSGTRLTVV.

This clonotype has just a few counts. The chain joins TRBV29-1 to TRBJ2-6, with 7 bases fitting TRBD1. J was trimmed by 0 bases and V by 3 bases; bases with no gene match: 5. The CDR3 contains 16 residues. Germline V gene lookup returns CDR1 SQVTM and CDR2 ANQGSEA. CDR3 residues: CSVEYRGNSGANVLTF. The DNA of the CDR3 is TGCAGCGTTGAGTACAGGGGAAACTCTGGGGCCAACGTCCTGACTTTC.

The chain joins TRBV10-1 to TRBJ2-7, with TRBD2 matching over 7 bases. The CDR3 has 13 residues. Germline values: CDR1 WNHNN, CDR2 SYGVQD (reference sequence). Trimming took 3 bases from V and 8 from J; bases not matched to a gene: 7. DNA for the CDR3: TGCGCCAGCAGTGAAACTGGCGGGAGTAAGCAGTACTTC. It specifies CASSETGGSKQYF.

This clonotype was seen repeatedly, ten times or more. This sequence joins TRBV6-1 and TRBJ2-2, with 14 positions matching TRBD2. The CDR3 is 17 amino acids. With V trimmed by 5 bases and J by 7 bases, 9 bases remained unmatched. CDR1 and CDR2 from the germline V gene are MNHNS and SASEGT. In DNA form, the CDR3 reads TGTGCCAGCAGTCTCCCGGGACTAGCGGGAGTCGACGGGGAGCTGTTTTTT. Amino acid sequence: CASSLPGLAGVDGELFF.